A selection of T cell receptor beta chains follows, all from one sample in a study of shared clonotypes between healthy human individuals. Clones were sequenced by immunoSEQ multiplex PCR, and TCRdb holds only the in-frame ones, with some missing. The sample lists under 2.5 million clones, 85% to 95% occurring once. The sequencing input was naive CD4+ T cells from PBMCs. These TCRs come from a man aged 18 to 29 in good health. Some clones in this sample may be carry-over from other donors' samples. The CDR3 runs from the conserved cysteine through the conserved F or W. A D gene is named only where the DNA matches it firmly.

CASTLGQELFF	TGTGCCAGCACCCTCGGACAAGAACTGTTTTTT	TRBJ1-4	11	NA	TRBV28
CASSERPRGPETQYF	TGTGCCAGCAGTGAACGACCCCGAGGTCCAGAGACCCAGTACTTC	TRBJ2-5	15	NA	TRBV6-1
CASSVRTSDTQYF	TGCGCCAGCAGCGTAAGAACCTCAGATACGCAGTATTTT	TRBJ2-3	13	NA	TRBV5-1
CASSQHGGAGDTEAFF	TGTGCCAGCAGCCAGCATGGGGGCGCGGGCGACACTGAAGCTTTCTTT	TRBJ1-1	16	NA	TRBV14
CASGATPPRAGELFF	TGTGCCAGCGGGGCGACCCCCCCACGCGCCGGGGAGCTGTTTTTT	TRBJ2-2	15	NA	TRBV28
CASSDGIGTSGRPGTGELFF	TGTGCCAGCAGCGACGGGATTGGGACTAGCGGGAGGCCGGGGACCGGGGAGCTGTTTTTT	TRBJ2-2	20	TRBD2	TRBV9
CASRDQGSHYEQYF	TGTGCCAGCAGAGACCAGGGGTCCCACTACGAGCAGTACTTC	TRBJ2-7	14	NA	TRBV6-1
CASSLRDITDTQYF	TGTGCCAGCAGCTTAAGGGACATCACAGATACGCAGTATTTT	TRBJ2-3	14	NA	TRBV7-2
CASRPNRGLSYEQYF	TGTGCCAGCAGGCCAAACAGGGGGCTCTCCTACGAGCAGTACTTC	TRBJ2-7	15	TRBD1	TRBV6-6
CASSFGQGIYGYTF	TGTGCCAGCAGTTTTGGACAGGGGATCTATGGCTACACCTTC	TRBJ1-2	14	TRBD1	TRBV28
CASSTSGGYGYTF	TGTGCCAGCAGTACCTCCGGGGGCTATGGCTACACCTTC	TRBJ1-2	13	NA	TRBV6-6
CASSLAGNRAFF	TGTGCCAGCAGTTTAGCGGGGAACCGGGCTTTCTTT	TRBJ1-1	12	NA	TRBV28
CASSLGQAEPEAFF	TGTGCCAGCAGCTTGGGACAGGCAGAACCTGAAGCTTTCTTT	TRBJ1-1	14	NA	TRBV5-5
CASSLRLDPYEQYF	TGTGCCAGCAGTTTACGATTGGACCCCTACGAGCAGTACTTC	TRBJ2-7	14	NA	TRBV28
CSAGQETQYF	TGCAGTGCTGGCCAAGAGACCCAGTACTTC	TRBJ2-5	10	NA	TRBV20-1
CASSSGTGGYTF	TGTGCCAGCAGTTCCGGGACTGGAGGCTACACCTTC	TRBJ1-2	12	NA	TRBV28
CASSHPSGANVLTF	TGTGCCAGCAGCCACCCCTCTGGGGCCAACGTCCTGACTTTC	TRBJ2-6	14	NA	TRBV14
CAIAGGVAGPTYEQYF	TGTGCCATCGCCGGGGGAGTGGCGGGACCCACCTACGAGCAGTACTTC	TRBJ2-7	16	NA	TRBV10-3
CASSGIGTGSGYTF	TGTGCCAGTAGCGGGATAGGGACAGGGAGCGGCTACACCTTC	TRBJ1-2	14	TRBD1	TRBV19
CASTAGQGRYEQYF	TGTGCCAGCACCGCAGGACAGGGCAGGTACGAGCAGTACTTC	TRBJ2-7	14	TRBD1	TRBV27
CASTDRGAPGNTIYF	TGTGCCAGTACGGACCGAGGGGCCCCTGGAAACACCATATATTTT	TRBJ1-3	15	NA	TRBV19